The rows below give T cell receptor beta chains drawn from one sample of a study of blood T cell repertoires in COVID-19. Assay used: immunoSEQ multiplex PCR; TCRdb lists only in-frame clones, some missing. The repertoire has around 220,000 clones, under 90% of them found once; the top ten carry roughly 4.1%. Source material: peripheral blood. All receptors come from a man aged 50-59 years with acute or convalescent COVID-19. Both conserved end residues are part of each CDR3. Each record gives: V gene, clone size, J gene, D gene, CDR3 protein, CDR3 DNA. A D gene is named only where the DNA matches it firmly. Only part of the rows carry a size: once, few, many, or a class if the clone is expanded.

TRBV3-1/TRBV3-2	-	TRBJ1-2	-	CASSQAGPYGYTF	TGTGCCAGCAGCCAAGCAGGGCCCTATGGCTACACCTTC
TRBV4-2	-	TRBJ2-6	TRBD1	CASSQADRGIGSGANVLTF	TGTGCCAGCAGCCAAGCCGACAGGGGAATTGGCTCTGGGGCCAACGTCCTGACTTTC
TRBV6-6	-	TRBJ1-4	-	CASKTGFNEKLFF	TGTGCCAGCAAAACAGGGTTTAATGAAAAACTGTTTTTT
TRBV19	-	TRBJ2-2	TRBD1	CATHRGRATGELFF	TGTGCCACTCACAGGGGTCGCGCCACCGGGGAGCTGTTTTTT
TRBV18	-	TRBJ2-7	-	CASSSTTGASYEQYF	TGTGCCAGCTCATCAACGACAGGAGCCTCCTACGAGCAGTACTTC
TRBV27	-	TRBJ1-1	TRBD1	CASSFQGAPNTEAFF	TGTGCCAGCAGTTTTCAGGGGGCCCCGAACACTGAAGCTTTCTTT
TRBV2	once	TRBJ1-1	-	CASSSGQTWNTEAFF	TGTGCCAGCAGTTCCGGACAGACTTGGAACACTGAAGCTTTCTTT
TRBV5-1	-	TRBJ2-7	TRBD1	CASSLVSGTEIYEQYF	TGCGCCAGCAGCTTGGTATCCGGGACAGAGATCTACGAGCAGTACTTC
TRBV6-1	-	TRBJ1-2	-	CASSEALDFRQGLRIYGYTF	TGTGCCAGCAGTGAAGCGCTTGATTTCAGGCAGGGCCTAAGGATTTATGGCTACACCTTC
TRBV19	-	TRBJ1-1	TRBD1	CASKGEGATVNTEAFF	TGTGCCAGTAAGGGAGAGGGGGCGACGGTTAACACTGAAGCTTTCTTT
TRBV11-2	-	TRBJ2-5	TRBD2	CASSSGTSGGAQGGQYF	TGTGCCAGCAGCTCCGGGACTAGCGGCGGGGCTCAAGGCGGCCAGTACTTC
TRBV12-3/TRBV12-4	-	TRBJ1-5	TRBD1	CASTRDRVKPQHF	TGTGCCAGCACCCGGGACAGGGTAAAGCCCCAGCATTTT
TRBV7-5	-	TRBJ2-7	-	CVRSLGRVISYEQYF	TGTGTCAGAAGCTTAGGCAGGGTGATCTCCTACGAGCAGTACTTC
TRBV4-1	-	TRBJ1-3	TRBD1	CASSQEDPDRGLVGNTIYF	TGCGCCAGCAGCCAAGAAGACCCCGACAGGGGGCTGGTTGGAAACACCATATATTTT
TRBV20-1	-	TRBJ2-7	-	CSASAAYEQYF	TGCAGTGCTAGTGCCGCCTACGAGCAGTACTTC
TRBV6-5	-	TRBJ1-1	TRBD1	CASRIPGQRNTEAFF	TGTGCCAGCAGAATCCCGGGACAGAGGAACACTGAAGCTTTCTTT
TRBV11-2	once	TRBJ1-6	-	CASSFSGTSNSPLHF	TGTGCCAGCAGCTTTAGCGGAACGAGTAATTCACCCCTCCACTTT
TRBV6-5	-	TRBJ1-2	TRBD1	CASSYSGGDGYTF	TGTGCCAGCAGTTACTCAGGGGGCGACGGCTACACCTTC
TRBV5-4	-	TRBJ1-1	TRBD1	CASSSDRGSTEAFF	TGTGCCAGCAGCTCGGACAGGGGGAGCACTGAAGCTTTCTTT
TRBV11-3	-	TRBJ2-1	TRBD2	CASSLEGSGGAKSNNEQFF	TGTGCCAGCAGCTTAGAGGGTAGCGGGGGGGCCAAGTCAAACAATGAGCAGTTCTTC
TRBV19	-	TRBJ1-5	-	CASSSPGGTGGQPQHF	TGTGCCAGTAGTTCCCCCGGGGGGACCGGAGGTCAGCCCCAGCATTTT
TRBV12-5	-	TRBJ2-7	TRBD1	CASGLEASGTEHEQYF	TGTGCTAGTGGTTTGGAAGCCTCCGGGACAGAGCACGAGCAGTACTTC
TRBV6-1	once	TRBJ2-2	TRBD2	CASSELFTGTRTGELFF	TGTGCCAGCAGTGAACTTTTCACGGGGACTAGAACCGGGGAGCTGTTTTTT
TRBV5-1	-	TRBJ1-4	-	CASRPTGLTNEKLFF	TGCGCCAGCAGGCCTACAGGGCTAACTAATGAAAAACTGTTTTTT